A selection of T cell receptor beta chains follows, all from one sample in a study of beta chain features in type 1 diabetes. Measured with immunoSEQ multiplex PCR; TCRdb has only the in-frame clones, and not every one. The sample has some 270,000 clones; roughly a tenth are singletons. Sequencing input: naive CD4+ T cells from blood. The receptors derive from a young man with type 1 diabetes. The CDR3 runs from the conserved cysteine through the conserved F or W. D genes are given only for firm matches. Clone size is not always given. Where it is, it says once, few, many or a class for expanded clones.

.,TRBJ2-1,TRBV9,TRBD1,TGTGCCAGCAGCGTAGCAGGGGGCAAGGGTTATGAGCAGTTCTTC,CASSVAGGKGYEQFF
few,TRBJ1-1,TRBV2,.,TGTGCCAGCAGTCCGGCAGGGGTTAGGAACACTGAAGCTTTCTTT,CASSPAGVRNTEAFF
.,TRBJ2-7,TRBV25-1,.,TGTGCCAGCAGAGACACAAATGCCTACGAGCAGTACTTC,CASRDTNAYEQYF
.,TRBJ1-4,TRBV29-1,.,TGCAGCGTTAGCATTAATGAAAAACTGTTTTTT,CSVSINEKLFF
.,TRBJ2-3,TRBV28,.,TGTGCCAGCAGTCTACCCGGGGATACGCAGTATTTT,CASSLPGDTQYF
.,TRBJ1-2,TRBV7-8,TRBD1,TGTGCCAGCAGCTGGCAGGGGGCGAACTATGGCTACACCTTC,CASSWQGANYGYTF
few,TRBJ1-5,TRBV4-3,.,TGCGCCAGCAGCCCCCAGCGCGGAGTTCAGCCCCAGCATTTT,CASSPQRGVQPQHF
few,TRBJ1-1,TRBV29-1,.,TGCAGCGTGACGGGCAGGGAGAACACTGAAGCTTTCTTT,CSVTGRENTEAFF
few,TRBJ2-2,TRBV4-2,.,TGTGCCAGCAGCCTCCGGGGAGGGGAGCTGTTTTTT,CASSLRGGELFF
.,TRBJ2-3,TRBV6-4,.,TGTGCCAGCAGTGTCACAGTTCAGGATACGCAGTATTTT,CASSVTVQDTQYF
few,TRBJ2-5,TRBV6-5,TRBD2,TGTGCCAGCACCCACCGGGGTAGCGGGGGTGAGACCCAGTACTTC,CASTHRGSGGETQYF
.,TRBJ2-1,TRBV5-1,.,TGCGCCAGCAGGGACGGGGGATACAATGAGCAGTTCTTC,CASRDGGYNEQFF
few,TRBJ2-3,TRBV25-1,TRBD1,TGTGCCAGCAGTGACCACAGGGGGCGCACAGATACGCAGTATTTT,CASSDHRGRTDTQYF
.,TRBJ2-7,TRBV4-2,TRBD1,TGTGCCAGCAGCCGCGCCGACGTGGGGACAGGGATCCGCGAGCAGTACTTC,CASSRADVGTGIREQYF
few,TRBJ1-2,TRBV5-4,TRBD1,TGTGCCAGCAGCCTCCCAGTAGGACAGGGAACGGCTGGCTACACCTTC,CASSLPVGQGTAGYTF
.,TRBJ1-5,TRBV2,.,TGTGCCAGCAGTCATCCGGACAGTTTCAATCAGCCCCAGCATTTT,CASSHPDSFNQPQHF
few,TRBJ1-2,TRBV4-2,.,TGTGCCAGCAGCCAAGGTGTCTCCGGGGGAACCTATGGCTACACCTTC,CASSQGVSGGTYGYTF
few,TRBJ2-3,TRBV7-2,.,TGTGCCAGCAGCTTCCTCCAGCGGCCTACGCAGTATTTT,CASSFLQRPTQYF
few,TRBJ2-6,TRBV5-1,.,TGCGCCAGCAGCTCTACTACAGGGACTGGGGCCAACGTCCTGACTTTC,CASSSTTGTGANVLTF
.,TRBJ2-5,TRBV9,.,TGTGCCAGCAGCGTAGGTCAGAACCAAGAGACCCAGTACTTC,CASSVGQNQETQYF
.,TRBJ1-1,TRBV7-9,TRBD1,TGTGCCAGCAGCGCGGGACAGGGGAACACTGAAGCTTTCTTT,CASSAGQGNTEAFF
.,TRBJ1-5,TRBV6-5,.,TGTGCCAGTAGTGGCAGGGACAATCAGCCCCAGCATTTT,CASSGRDNQPQHF
.,TRBJ2-5,TRBV23-1,.,TGCGCCAGCAGTCCGGAGGTTAGGGTTGGGGAGACCCAGTACTTC,CASSPEVRVGETQYF
few,TRBJ1-1,TRBV19,.,TGTGCCAGTAGTACTTGGACAGCAAACACTGAAGCTTTCTTT,CASSTWTANTEAFF
few,TRBJ2-5,TRBV2,TRBD2,TGTGCCAGCTCGACTAGCGCAGAGACCCAGTACTTC,CASSTSAETQYF
.,TRBJ1-2,TRBV27,.,TGTGCCAGCAGTTTATCTCGGGGATCCGTTGGCTACACCTTC,CASSLSRGSVGYTF
.,TRBJ1-5,TRBV6-6,.,TGTGCCAGCAGTTACCCGGGAGGTCAGCCCCAGCATTTT,CASSYPGGQPQHF
few,TRBJ2-2,TRBV2,TRBD2,TGTGCCAGCAGCACTAGCGGGGGGGCGATCGGGGAGCTGTTTTTT,CASSTSGGAIGELFF
.,TRBJ1-6,TRBV2,.,TGTGCCAGCAGATCGAATTCACCCCTCCACTTT,CASRSNSPLHF
.,TRBJ2-7,TRBV14,TRBD1,TGTGCCAGCAGCCAACGCCTTACCGGGACAGGGCCCTACGAGCAGTACTTC,CASSQRLTGTGPYEQYF
few,TRBJ1-4,TRBV2,TRBD1,TGTGCCAGCAGTGAGAGGGACAGGGCACTACTCTTT,CASSERDRALLF
few,TRBJ2-5,TRBV5-1,.,TGCGCCAGCAGCTTGGTGGGTCAAGGGGCCCAGTACTTC,CASSLVGQGAQYF
.,TRBJ1-5,TRBV7-2,.,TGTGCCAGCAGCTTCCAGGGGATGCAGCCCCAGCATTTT,CASSFQGMQPQHF
.,TRBJ2-2,TRBV9,TRBD2,TGTGCCAGCAGCGTGAGCGGGGGGAGGCACACCGGGGAGCTGTTTTTT,CASSVSGGRHTGELFF
.,TRBJ2-1,TRBV5-1,TRBD2,TGCGCCAGCAGCTTGGAGACTAGCGGGGACGGGGATGAGCAGTTCTTC,CASSLETSGDGDEQFF
.,TRBJ1-2,TRBV30,TRBD1,TGTGCCTGGAGTGTATTTACAGGGGGAGATGGCTACACCTTC,CAWSVFTGGDGYTF
.,TRBJ2-7,TRBV6-5,.,TGTGCCAGCAGTACCCTCAGGGGCGAGCAGTACTTC,CASSTLRGEQYF
.,TRBJ1-2,TRBV4-2,TRBD1,TGTGCCAGCAGCCAGGGACAGGGGGGTGATGGCTACACCTTC,CASSQGQGGDGYTF
.,TRBJ1-2,TRBV27,TRBD1,TGTGCCAGCAGTGGGGACAGATTTAACTATGGCTACACCTTC,CASSGDRFNYGYTF
few,TRBJ2-3,TRBV2,.,TGTGCCAGCAGCGCGGGACTCACAGATACGCAGTATTTT,CASSAGLTDTQYF
few,TRBJ2-7,TRBV30,TRBD2,TGTGCCTGGAGGACTAGCGGGGAATCCTACGAGCAGTACTTC,CAWRTSGESYEQYF
few,TRBJ2-7,TRBV10-3,.,TGTGCCACCAAATCAACGCTAACAGAGGGCGAGCAGTACTTC,CATKSTLTEGEQYF
few,TRBJ1-2,TRBV30,.,TGTGCCTGGAGTCTAAACTATGGCTACACCTTC,CAWSLNYGYTF
few,TRBJ1-4,TRBV7-9,TRBD1,TGTGCCAGCAGCTTTTCGACAGGGACTAATGAAAAACTGTTTTTT,CASSFSTGTNEKLFF
few,TRBJ2-1,TRBV5-4,TRBD2,TGTGCCAGCAGGCGAGTAGCGGGGGGGAGGGGTGAGCAGTTCTTC,CASRRVAGGRGEQFF
few,TRBJ2-3,TRBV7-9,TRBD2,TGTGCCAGCAGCCACGGACTAGCGGGGGGCACAGATACGCAGTATTTT,CASSHGLAGGTDTQYF
.,TRBJ1-3,TRBV30,TRBD1,TGTGCCTGGGGGGGACAGGGCTCTGGAAACACCATATATTTT,CAWGGQGSGNTIYF
.,TRBJ2-1,TRBV18,TRBD1,TGTGCCAGCTCACCACTAGGACAGGGATTTGAGCAGTTCTTC,CASSPLGQGFEQFF
.,TRBJ2-2,TRBV5-4,.,TGTGCCAGCAGCCGAGGAGGGGCCGCTAACACCGGGGAGCTGTTTTTT,CASSRGGAANTGELFF
few,TRBJ2-5,TRBV5-1,TRBD2,TGCGCCAGCAGCTCGACGGGGACTAGCAGGGGCGAGACCCAGTACTTC,CASSSTGTSRGETQYF
few,TRBJ2-7,TRBV19,TRBD1,TGTGCCAGTAGGCCCGAGACAGGGGGCGAGCAGTACTTC,CASRPETGGEQYF
.,TRBJ1-5,TRBV27,.,TGTGCCAGCAGCCGAGGGTTTAGGCAGCCCCAGCATTTT,CASSRGFRQPQHF